The present T cell receptor beta chain was sequenced within a study of vaccination effects on CD4 cells after COVID-19. Looking at the study overall: Two-dose BNT162b2 or mRNA-1273 vaccination was given to participants. Points from the study as a whole: From healthy vaccinees, only 1 of 255 vaccine-induced clones also reacted to common cold coronaviruses. Few convalescent patients, and no early post-infection timepoints, were available to the study.

Expansion of antigen-specific CD4+ T cells with viral peptide pools was carried out by the ViraFEST assay before sequencing. Following 10 days of culture, CD4+ T cells were isolated. Testing of the vaccine recipients showed negative nucleocapsid antibodies and no prior SARS-CoV-2 infection. Half the medium was swapped for IL-2 medium on days 3 and 7. On this clone itself: No antigen is known for it.

Some clones are missing from TCRdb's copy, which holds only in-frame ones; the method was immunoSEQ multiplex PCR. Of more than 20,000 clones listed, over 65% are singletons. This CDR3 comprises 17 residues. Per germline, CDR1 SNHLY and CDR2 FYNNEI. The V and J ends lost 0 bases and 1 base respectively, with 13 bases between them. Sample: CD4+ T cells from PBMCs cultured with HCoV-NL63 spike peptides, taken before COVID-19 vaccination. The sequence was collected from a human donor who received a COVID-19 vaccine. The gene calls are TRBV2 and TRBJ2-1; D unclear. The CDR3 here is CASSEATLYRSYNEQFF. Written as DNA, the CDR3 is TGTGCCAGCAGTGAAGCGACACTTTATAGATCCTACAATGAGCAGTTCTTC.